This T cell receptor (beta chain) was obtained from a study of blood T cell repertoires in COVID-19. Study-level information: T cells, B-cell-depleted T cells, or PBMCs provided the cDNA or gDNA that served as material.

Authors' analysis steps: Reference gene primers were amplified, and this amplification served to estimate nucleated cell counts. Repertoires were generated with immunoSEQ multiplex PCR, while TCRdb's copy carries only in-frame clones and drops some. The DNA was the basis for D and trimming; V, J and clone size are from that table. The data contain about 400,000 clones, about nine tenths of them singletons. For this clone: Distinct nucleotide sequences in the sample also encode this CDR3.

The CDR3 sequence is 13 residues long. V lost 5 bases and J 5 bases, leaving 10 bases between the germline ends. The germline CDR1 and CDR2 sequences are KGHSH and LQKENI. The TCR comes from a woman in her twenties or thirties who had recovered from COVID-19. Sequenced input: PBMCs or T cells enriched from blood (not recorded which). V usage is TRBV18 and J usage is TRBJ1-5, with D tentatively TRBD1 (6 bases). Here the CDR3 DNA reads TGTGCCAGCTCAGGGACAAGGGATCAGCCCCAGCATTTT. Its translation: CASSGTRDQPQHF.